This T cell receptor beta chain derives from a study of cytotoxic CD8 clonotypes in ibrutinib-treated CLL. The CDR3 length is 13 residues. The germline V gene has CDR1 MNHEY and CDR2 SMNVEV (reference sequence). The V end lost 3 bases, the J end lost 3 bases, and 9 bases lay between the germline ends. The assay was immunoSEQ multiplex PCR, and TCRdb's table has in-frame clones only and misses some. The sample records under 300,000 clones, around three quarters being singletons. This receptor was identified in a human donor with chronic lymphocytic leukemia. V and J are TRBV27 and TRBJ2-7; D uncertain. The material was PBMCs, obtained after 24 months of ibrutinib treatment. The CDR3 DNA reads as TGTGCCAGCAGTTTGTCGAGAGGCTACGAGCAGTACTTC. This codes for CASSLSRGYEQYF.